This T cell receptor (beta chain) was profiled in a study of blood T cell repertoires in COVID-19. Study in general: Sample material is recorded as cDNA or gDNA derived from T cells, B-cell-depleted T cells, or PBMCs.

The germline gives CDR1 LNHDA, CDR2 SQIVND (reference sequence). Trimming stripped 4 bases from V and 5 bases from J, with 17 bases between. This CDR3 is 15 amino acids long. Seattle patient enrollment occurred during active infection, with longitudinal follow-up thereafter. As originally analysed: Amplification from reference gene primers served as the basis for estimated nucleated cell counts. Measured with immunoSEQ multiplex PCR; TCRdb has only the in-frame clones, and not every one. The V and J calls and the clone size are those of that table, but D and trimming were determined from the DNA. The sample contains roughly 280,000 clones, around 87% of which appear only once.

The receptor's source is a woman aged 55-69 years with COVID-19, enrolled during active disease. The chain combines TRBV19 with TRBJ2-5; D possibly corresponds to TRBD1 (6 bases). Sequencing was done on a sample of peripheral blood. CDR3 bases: TGTGCCAGTAGTAAGGGGCAAGACAGGCGGGAGACCCAGTACTTC. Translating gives CASSKGQDRRETQYF.